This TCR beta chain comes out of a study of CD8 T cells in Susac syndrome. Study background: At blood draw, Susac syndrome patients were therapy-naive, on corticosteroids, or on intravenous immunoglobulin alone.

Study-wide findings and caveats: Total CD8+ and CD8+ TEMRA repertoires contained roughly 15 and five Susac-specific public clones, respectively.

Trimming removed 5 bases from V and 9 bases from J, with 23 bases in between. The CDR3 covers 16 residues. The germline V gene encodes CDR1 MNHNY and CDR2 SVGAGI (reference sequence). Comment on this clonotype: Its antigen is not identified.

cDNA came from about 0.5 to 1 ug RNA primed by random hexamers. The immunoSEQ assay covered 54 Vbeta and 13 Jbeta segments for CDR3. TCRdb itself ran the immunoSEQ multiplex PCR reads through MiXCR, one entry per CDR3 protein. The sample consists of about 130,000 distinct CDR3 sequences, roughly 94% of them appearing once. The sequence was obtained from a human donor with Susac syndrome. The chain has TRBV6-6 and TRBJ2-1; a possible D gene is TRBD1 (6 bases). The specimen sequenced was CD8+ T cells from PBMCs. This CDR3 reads CASSKQRPGARGEQFF. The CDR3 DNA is TGTGCCAGCAGTAAACAACGTCCAGGGGCAAGGGGTGAGCAGTTCTTC.